A single sample is the source of the 9 T cell receptor beta chains below, sequenced in a study of chemoradiotherapy in HPV16-positive cancers (dated by TCRdb to between 2021 and 2022). Receptor libraries were prepared by the immunoSEQ multiplex PCR assay. TCRdb holds this immuneACCESS table with in-frame rearrangements only. Some clones are missing; in checked studies, unresolved V genes explain under half, and the rest has no known cause. Here the sample has tens of thousands of clones; roughly 87% occur a single time. The top ten clones comprise 3% to 3.5% of the sample. The sample here was blood, taken from a patient who underwent chemoradiotherapy. These receptors came from a human donor with HPV-associated anogenital cancer.

The rearrangement links TRBV6-5 to TRBJ2-7; 9 bases match TRBD2. This CDR3 contains 14 residues. Germline assignment: CDR1 MNHEY and CDR2 SVGAGI. The V segment lost 7 bases and the J segment 3 bases; nucleotides outside the gene matches: 7. The CDR3 here is CASTGGLAFYEQYF. The CDR3 bases are TGTGCCAGCACCGGGGGACTAGCTTTCTACGAGCAGTACTTC.

This sequence joins TRBV7-2 and TRBJ1-5, with D uncertain. V dropped 5 bases and J dropped 5 bases, with 13 bases sitting between them. Looked up from germline, CDR1 is SGHTA and CDR2 is FQGNSA. This CDR3 region has 14 residues. The CDR3: CASSVYRVDQPQHF. The CDR3 nucleotides are TGTGCCAGCAGCGTATACCGGGTAGATCAGCCCCAGCATTTT.

The V call is TRBV6-5, the J call TRBJ2-7, with TRBD1 as a possible D gene (6 bases). The CDR3 covers 14 residues. Germline CDR1 and CDR2: MNHEY and SVGAGI. V was pared by 0 bases and J by 3 bases, with 9 bases between. The CDR3 DNA sequence: TGTGCCAGCAGTTACTCGAGACAGGTCTACGAGCAGTACTTC. Translated, it gives CASSYSRQVYEQYF.

The V and J genes are TRBV10-2 and TRBJ2-1; maybe TRBD2 (7 bases). CDR1 WSHSY and CDR2 SAAADI come from the germline V gene. V lost 5 bases, J lost 9 bases, and 29 bases lay in between. The CDR3 runs 18 residues. The CDR3 bases are TGCGCCAGCAGTCTCCCCCCGAGGGGGGGCCCCCAGGTTGGTGAGCAGTTCTTC. This sequence encodes CASSLPPRGGPQVGEQFF.

The chain joins TRBV7-2 to TRBJ2-7; D is possibly TRBD1 or TRBD2 (6 bases each). The CDR3 is 14 amino acids. Germline CDR1 and CDR2: SGHTA and FQGNSA. Trimming took 8 bases from V and 1 from J, leaving 15 bases between them. CDR3 coding DNA: TGTGCCAGCGGAAGGGGGGAGACTTCCTACGAGCAGTACTTC. Translated, it gives CASGRGETSYEQYF.

The chain has TRBV19 and TRBJ1-1, with TRBD1 identical over 9 bases. J lost 5 bases, V lost 10 bases, and 11 bases had no gene match. Looked up from germline, CDR1 is LNHDA and CDR2 is SQIVND (reference sequence). The CDR3 contains 14 residues. The CDR3 nucleotides read TGTGCCACTCGAACAGGGGGCCCATGGACTGAAGCTTTCTTT. Translation gives CATRTGGPWTEAFF.

The chain uses TRBV7-9 and TRBJ2-7, with unresolved D. Looked up from germline, CDR1 is SEHNR and CDR2 is FQNEAQ (reference sequence). The CDR3 runs to 14 residues. Between the trimmed V and J ends, which lost 7 bases and 2 bases, there was a span of 15 bases. The CDR3 loop reads CASNARHPPYEQYF. For the CDR3, the DNA is TGTGCCAGCAACGCCCGACATCCCCCCTACGAGCAGTACTTC. The full variable domain, completed using reference TRBV7-9 and TRBJ2-7, is DTGVSQNPRHKITKRGQNVTFRCDPISEHNRLYWYRQTLGQGPEFLTYFQNEAQLEKSRLLSDRFSAERPKGSFSTLEIQRTEQGDSAMYLCASNARHPPYEQYFGPGTRLTVT.

The chain uses TRBV12-5 and TRBJ2-3, with a tentative D call TRBD1 (6 bases). The CDR3 is 16 amino acids. Germline V gene lookup returns CDR1 LGHNT and CDR2 FRNRAP. The V gene lost 1 base and the J gene lost 3 bases, with 14 bases spanning the gap. The CDR3 DNA reads as TGTGCTAGTGGTTTGGCTCAGGGGCTGGTAACAGATACGCAGTATTTT. Translated: CASGLAQGLVTDTQYF.

The chain uses TRBV4-1 and TRBJ1-6, with 9 bases lining up with TRBD1. The CDR3 runs to 16 residues. Germline V gene data show CDR1 as MGHRA and CDR2 as YSYEKL. The junction had 8 bases not matched to a gene; V was cut back by 4 bases and J by 7 bases. The CDR3 coding sequence is TGCGCCAGCAGCCTCATACTAGGACAGGGGAATTCACCCCTCCACTTT. It yields the protein CASSLILGQGNSPLHF.